The source of this TCR beta chain is a study of T cell clones after liver transplantation. Libraries were prepared by immunoSEQ multiplex PCR; TCRdb keeps only in-frame clonotypes and omits some of them. The data hold about 120,000 clones, with around nine tenths observed a single time. The V end lost 0 bases, the J end lost 0 bases, and 9 bases lay between the germline ends. The CDR3 runs to 15 residues. In germline, CDR1 is SGDLS, CDR2 YYNGEE. A single count supports this clone. Sequenced here: CD4+ T cells from blood, sampled 12 months after liver transplant. This clonotype was obtained from a human patient who received a liver transplant. Certain T cells may be donor cells from the graft. The gene calls are TRBV9 and TRBJ1-2; D call uncertain. The CDR3 protein is CASSVGEVPNYGYTF. CDR3 coding DNA: TGTGCCAGCAGCGTAGGCGAGGTCCCTAACTATGGCTACACCTTC.